The clone carrying this TCR beta chain has at least ten counts. A TCRbeta library incorporating unique molecular identifiers was prepared. MiXCR was run by TCRdb on the PCR reads, yielding one entry per CDR3 protein. The sample holds some 500,000 distinct CDR3 sequences, about a sixth seen once. The length of the CDR3 is 15 residues. V lost 2 bases and J 1 base, leaving 15 bases between the germline ends. From germline, CDR1 is SQVTM and CDR2 ANQGSEA. This sample was included in a study of T-cell reconstitution after alpha-beta-depleted transplantation in children. Sequencing was performed on PBMCs from the stem cell graft donor, taken from the stem cell graft. This clonotype was obtained from a human donor who donated a stem cell graft to a child with acute lymphoblastic leukemia. The chain uses TRBV29-1 and TRBJ2-7, with D perhaps TRBD2 (6 bases). CDR3 nucleotide sequence: TGCAGCGTTGAATCTAGGGCGGGACCTTCCTACGAGCAGTACTTC. This encodes CSVESRAGPSYEQYF.